The 29 T cell receptor beta chains listed next were all sequenced from one sample in a study of molecular identifiers for immune sequencing clone quantification. TCRdb analysed the PCR reads with MiXCR anew, one entry per CDR3 protein. Of under 650,000 distinct CDR3 sequences detected, 15% to 20% appear once; the ten largest clones hold roughly 0.85%. The sequenced sample consisted of naive CD8+ T cells from blood, with Jurkat cell RNA spiked in. Subset given: FACS-sorted CD8+CD4-CCR7+CD45RA+ naive T cells. The receptors come from a human donor in good health. Some libraries in this study had Jurkat cell RNA spiked in.

There are a few counts of this clonotype. The chain combines TRBV5-4 with TRBJ2-3; the D is unclear. Germline V lookup: CDR1 SGHNT, CDR2 YYREEE (reference sequence). There are 12 residues in the CDR3. Trimming removed 3 bases from V and 6 bases from J, with 8 bases in between. CDR3 in amino acids: CASSYASDTQYF. The CDR3 coding sequence is TGTGCCAGCAGCTACGCGTCGGATACGCAGTATTTT.

As to this clonotype: One end of the junction varies from germline; a read error may be responsible. The chain links TRBV6-6 to TRBJ2-1; 7 nucleotides align to TRBD1. Germline CDR1 MNHNY, CDR2 SVGAGI (reference sequence). This CDR3 is 16 amino acids long. This CDR3 is CASSNPQDRSYNEQIF. The CDR3 nucleotides are TGTGCCAGCAGTAACCCCCAGGACAGGTCCTACAATGAGCAGATCTTC.

There are many counts of this clonotype. This rearrangement joins TRBV5-1 to TRBJ2-7, with D possibly being TRBD1 (6 bases). V lost 2 bases and J 3 bases, leaving 21 bases between the germline ends. There are 17 residues in the CDR3. Per the germline V gene, CDR1 is SGHRS and CDR2 is YFSETQ. The CDR3 loop is CASSFGSMGASGYEQYF. As DNA, the CDR3 is TGCGCCAGCAGCTTTGGGTCCATGGGGGCGTCTGGCTACGAGCAGTACTTC.

The chain links TRBV9 to TRBJ1-1; D gene uncertain. Trimming pared 4 bases from V and 2 bases from J, leaving 18 bases between. CDR3 size: 16 residues. The germline CDR1 and CDR2 sequences are SGDLS and YYNGEE. This chain's CDR3 is CASSPHPPGVNTEAFF. The CDR3 region has the DNA TGTGCCAGCAGCCCTCACCCCCCTGGGGTTAACACTGAAGCTTTCTTT. Variable domain in full (rest from reference TRBV9 and TRBJ1-1): DSGVTQTPKHLITATGQRVTLRCSPRSGDLSVYWYQQSLDQGLQFLIQYYNGEERAKGNILERFSAQQFPDLHSELNLSSLELGDSALYFCASSPHPPGVNTEAFFGQGTRLTVV.

Of note for this clonotype: It may be a read error: a sequence one base away is much more abundant. No conserved phenylalanine or tryptophan ends this CDR3, so it is likely a read error. This chain connects TRBV10-3 to TRBJ1-1; 7 bases match TRBD1. Trimming took 4 bases from V and 0 from J; bases not matched to a gene: 5. CDR3 length equals 15 residues. Germline loops: CDR1 ENHRY, CDR2 SYGVKD. The DNA for the CDR3 is TGTGCCATCAGTGGGGCAGGGGGGGTGAACACTGAAGCTTTCATT. It encodes CAISGAGGVNTEAFI.

This clonotype was seen many times. The V call is TRBV11-2, the J call TRBJ2-7; TRBD1 matches at 7 bases. The junction had 17 bases not matched to a gene; V was cut back by 4 bases and J by 2 bases. CDR1 is SGHAT and CDR2 is FQNNGV in the germline V gene. The CDR3 is 18 residues long. The CDR3 DNA reads as TGTGCCAGCAGCTCCCCCACTTTAGGGACAGTGCTAACCTACGAGCAGTACTTC. This codes for CASSSPTLGTVLTYEQYF.

Ten or more counts support this clonotype. This chain joins TRBV27 and TRBJ2-3, with D tentatively TRBD2 (6 bases). This CDR3 comprises 16 residues. The germline V gene encodes CDR1 MNHEY and CDR2 SMNVEV (reference sequence). Trimming took 5 bases from V and 0 from J, leaving 15 bases between them. The CDR3 DNA reads TGTGCCAGCAGTCCTCGGGACTGGGAAAGCACAGATACGCAGTATTTT. Translated, it gives CASSPRDWESTDTQYF.

This clonotype was seen many times. The V gene is TRBV6-2 or TRBV6-3, the J gene TRBJ2-3; D is ambiguous. This CDR3 has 11 amino acids. Per the germline V gene, CDR1 is MNHEY and CDR2 is SVGEGT. Trimming removed 10 bases from V and 2 bases from J, with 7 bases in between. Here the CDR3 DNA reads TGTGCCATCTGGAACACAGATACGCAGTATTTT. It codes for CAIWNTDTQYF.

A few counts support this clonotype. CDR3 in DNA: TGTGCCACCAGCAGAGCCAAGGACGGCTACAATGAGCAGTTCTTC. It yields the protein CATSRAKDGYNEQFF. The chain carries TRBV15 and TRBJ2-1; D call uncertain. The V end lost 1 base, the J end lost 3 bases, and 10 bases lay between the germline ends. CDR3 length equals 15 residues. CDR1 is LNHNV and CDR2 is YYDKDF in the germline V gene (reference sequence). The full variable domain, in which reference TRBV15 and TRBJ2-1 provide the parts outside the CDR3, is DAMVIQNPRYQVTQFGKPVTLSCSQTLNHNVMYWYQQKSSQAPKLLFHYYDKDFNNEADTPDNFQSRRPNTSFCFLDIRSPGLGDTAMYLCATSRAKDGYNEQFFGPGTRLTVL.

There are many counts of this clonotype. V gene TRBV7-6 combines with J gene TRBJ1-5, with TRBD1 as a possible D gene (5 bases). V was pared by 0 bases and J by 6 bases, with 9 bases between. The CDR3 has 14 amino acids. Looked up from germline, CDR1 is SGHVS and CDR2 is FNYEAQ. The DNA of the CDR3 is TGTGCCAGCAGCTTAGCAGGGGAGGTTCAGCCCCAGCATTTT. It encodes CASSLAGEVQPQHF. The full variable domain, its missing parts supplied by reference TRBV7-6 and TRBJ1-5, is GAGVSQSPRYKVTKRGQDVALRCDPISGHVSLYWYRQALGQGPEFLTYFNYEAQQDKSGLPNDRFSAERPEGSISTLTIQRTEQRDSAMYRCASSLAGEVQPQHFGDGTRLSIL.

The table lists this clonotype with many counts. J is TRBJ1-5 and V is TRBV12-3 or TRBV12-4; maybe TRBD1 (6 bases). V shed 5 bases and J shed 7 bases, with 12 bases lying between them. This CDR3 region has 13 residues. As DNA, the CDR3 is TGTGCCAGCAGTCGGGGGCAGTGGCAGCCCCAGCATTTT. Translated, it gives CASSRGQWQPQHF.

This chain uses TRBV12-5 with TRBJ2-1; TRBD1 or TRBD2 may be the D gene (5 bases each). CDR1 LGHNT and CDR2 FRNRAP come from the germline V gene. The CDR3 has 14 amino acids. Trimming stripped 3 bases from V and 9 bases from J, with 15 bases between. Here the CDR3 reads CASGFAGAGGEQFF. The DNA of the CDR3 is TGTGCTAGTGGTTTTGCCGGGGCTGGGGGTGAGCAGTTCTTC.

This clonotype was seen repeatedly, ten times or more. J is TRBJ2-3 and V is TRBV7-9, with TRBD2 identical over 9 bases. The CDR3 has 16 amino acids. The ends lost 1 base at V and 5 bases at J; junction bases unmatched: 7. Germline V CDR1 and CDR2: SEHNR, FQNEAQ (reference sequence). CDR3 amino acids: CASSLGASGVRDTQYF. The CDR3 coding sequence is TGTGCCAGCAGCTTAGGGGCTAGCGGGGTCAGAGATACGCAGTATTTT.

This clonotype was recorded many times. V is TRBV4-2 and J is TRBJ1-1; a possible D gene is TRBD1 (5 bases). CDR1 and CDR2 from the germline V gene are LGHNA and YNFKEQ. V was pared by 4 bases and J by 1 base, with 13 bases between. The CDR3 is made up of 15 amino acids. CDR3 DNA sequence: TGTGCCAGCAGCCCCTCCCGGGGCCAGAACACTGAAGCTTTCTTT. Its translation is CASSPSRGQNTEAFF.

There are many counts of this clonotype. V gene TRBV19 combines with J gene TRBJ1-5, with a weak D call TRBD1 (6 bases). The CDR3 loop spans 15 amino acids. Between the trimmed V and J ends, which lost 4 bases and 1 base, there was a span of 11 bases. CDR1 and CDR2 (germline): LNHDA, SQIVND (reference sequence). CDR3 sequence reads: CASSTTGGSNQPQHF. In nucleotides, the CDR3 is TGTGCCAGTAGTACGACTGGGGGCAGCAATCAGCCCCAGCATTTT.

This clonotype was seen many times. CDR3 amino acids: CASSLGVINGAYEQYF. For the CDR3, the DNA is TGTGCCAGCAGCTTAGGAGTTATAAACGGGGCCTACGAGCAGTACTTC. The V and J genes are TRBV11-2 and TRBJ2-7; a weak D match, TRBD2 (5 bases). The CDR3 consists of 16 residues. Per the germline V gene, CDR1 is SGHAT and CDR2 is FQNNGV. V was trimmed by 1 base and J by 2 bases, leaving 15 bases between them.

The sample holds many counts of this clonotype. The chain uses TRBV25-1 and TRBJ2-3; D is uncertain. This CDR3 comprises 15 residues. Trimming pared 1 base from V and 6 bases from J, leaving 14 bases between. CDR1 and CDR2 (germline): MGHDK, SYGVNS. DNA of the CDR3: TGTGCCAGCAGTGAATTTCGCAGCCCAGCGGATACGCAGTATTTT. Protein product: CASSEFRSPADTQYF.

This clonotype appeared many times. This chain links TRBV6-5 with TRBJ2-2, with D possibly TRBD2 on 5 matching bases. CDR3 length: 13 amino acids. Germline V CDR1 and CDR2: MNHEY, SVGAGI. The V end was cut by 2 bases, the J end by 7 bases, with 8 bases between. CDR3 sequence: CASSYAAGGELFF. The DNA of the CDR3 is TGTGCCAGCAGTTACGCCGCGGGCGGGGAGCTGTTTTTT.

Of note for this clonotype: A single base separates this from a much larger clone, so it may be a read error. The V call is TRBV6-5, the J call TRBJ2-3; no clear D. CDR1 is MNHEY, CDR2 SVGAGI, per germline. This CDR3 is 13 amino acids long. The CDR3 region has the DNA TGTGCCAGCAGTTACTCGAACCGAGATACGCAGTGTTTT. Translation: CASSYSNRDTQCF.

This clonotype showed up many times. This chain links TRBV29-1 with TRBJ2-1; D is possibly TRBD1 (5 bases). The V gene's germline CDR1 is SQVTM and CDR2 ANQGSEA. V was cut by 3 bases and J by 6 bases, with 9 bases left in between. This CDR3 has 12 residues. In DNA, the CDR3 is TGCAGCGTTGAGACAGACCTCAATGAGCAGTTCTTC. Its protein is CSVETDLNEQFF.

This clonotype was seen at least ten times. The rearrangement joins TRBV9 to TRBJ2-1; possible D gene TRBD2, 6 bases. The V end was cut by 0 bases, the J end by 6 bases, with 13 bases between. Germline assignment: CDR1 SGDLS and CDR2 YYNGEE. The CDR3 spans 15 residues. The CDR3 DNA is TGTGCCAGCAGCGTAGTTCCCCGGGAGTTCAATGAGCAGTTCTTC. It yields the protein CASSVVPREFNEQFF.

In nucleotides, the CDR3 is TGTGCCAGCCTTCTAACCCAGGCGGGGGAGCAGTACTTC. The encoded protein is CASLLTQAGEQYF. The chain employs TRBV5-5 and TRBJ2-7; D is perhaps TRBD2 (6 bases). V was shortened by 7 bases and J by 7 bases, with 18 bases between the two germline ends. Germline CDR1 reads SGHKS; CDR2 reads YYEKEE (reference sequence). The CDR3 totals 13 residues.

This clonotype turned up a few times. The chain joins TRBV6-1 to TRBJ1-1; D unclear. The CDR3 totals 15 residues. V lost 0 bases and J 0 bases, leaving 8 bases between the germline ends. Germline CDR1 MNHNS, CDR2 SASEGT. The CDR3 protein is CASSEAKGMNTEAFF. The CDR3 DNA reads as TGTGCCAGCAGTGAAGCAAAAGGGATGAACACTGAAGCTTTCTTT.

This clonotype was detected ten times or more. This chain connects TRBV19 to TRBJ2-5; D uncertain. This CDR3 is 16 amino acids long. Between the trimmed V and J ends, which lost 3 bases and 2 bases, there was a span of 16 bases. Germline V lookup: CDR1 LNHDA, CDR2 SQIVND (reference sequence). The CDR3 here is CASSILVGRNQETQYF. CDR3 DNA sequence: TGTGCCAGTAGTATCCTAGTCGGACGGAATCAAGAGACCCAGTACTTC.

The chain employs TRBV20-1 and TRBJ2-7; TRBD2 matches 11 bases. Germline CDR1 DFQATT, CDR2 SNEGSKA (reference sequence). The CDR3 is 16 residues long. V was clipped by 1 base and J by 3 bases; unmatched bases: 8. The DNA for the CDR3 is TGCAGTGCTAGAGGCCCGCTAGCGGGAGGAATCTACGAGCAGTACTTC. Translated: CSARGPLAGGIYEQYF.

This clonotype was seen many times. The chain employs TRBV21-1 and TRBJ1-2; the table gives TRBD1 as D, unverified against the DNA. TRBV21-1 is deemed a pseudogene. The CDR3 extends over 15 amino acids. The CDR3: CASSTRDRKIYGYTF. CDR3 sequence (DNA): TGTGCCAGCAGCACCCGGGACAGGAAAATATATGGCTACACCTTC.

The rearrangement links TRBV20-1 to TRBJ2-7; 7 nucleotides match TRBD2. CDR3 size: 15 residues. Germline V gene sequence: CDR1 DFQATT, CDR2 SNEGSKA (reference sequence). V shed 3 bases and J 6 bases; nucleotides not matched to a gene: 14. CDR3 sequence reads: CSASFDFGEGREQYF. CDR3 nucleotides: TGCAGTGCTAGTTTTGACTTTGGGGAGGGCCGCGAGCAGTACTTC.

Note on this clonotype: A much bigger clone sits one base away, suggesting this may be a read error. The gene calls are TRBV6-5 and TRBJ2-7; TRBD2 matches at 11 bases. Per germline, CDR1 MNHEY and CDR2 SVGAGI. CDR3 length: 13 residues. CDR3: CACRSTSGSKQYF. In DNA form, the CDR3 reads TGTGCCTGCAGATCTACTAGCGGGAGTAAGCAGTACTTC.

This clonotype was detected ten times or more. The J gene is TRBJ1-1, the V gene TRBV27; 9 positions match TRBD1. The CDR3 runs 17 residues. The J segment lost 4 bases and the V segment lost 4 bases, leaving 13 bases of the junction unmatched. Germline lookup yields CDR1 MNHEY and CDR2 SMNVEV (reference sequence). For the CDR3, the DNA is TGTGCCAGCAGTTCACTGACAGGGGGGTTTGGGAGCACTGAAGCTTTCTTT. It encodes CASSSLTGGFGSTEAFF.